This entry describes one TCR beta chain. Measured with immunoSEQ multiplex PCR; TCRdb has only the in-frame clones, and not every one. In the table there are 150,000 to 200,000 clones, over 75% of which are singletons. This sample was taken from a study of blood T cell repertoires in COVID-19. V lost 3 bases to trimming and J lost 3 bases, with 13 bases between them. Germline-derived CDR1 and CDR2 are KGHSH and LQKENI. This CDR3 region has 15 residues. The clonotype was recovered from a human donor in a cohort sampled during active COVID-19. The chain recombines TRBV18 with TRBJ2-3; D gene uncertain. Sequenced input: peripheral blood. CDR3 nucleotides: TGTGCCAGCTCACCTATTGCCCTGGAGACAGATACGCAGTATTTT. Translated: CASSPIALETDTQYF. Full variable domain (remainder filled in from reference TRBV18 and TRBJ2-3): NAGVMQNPRHLVRRRGQEARLRCSPMKGHSHVYWYRQLPEEGLKFMVYLQKENIIDESGMPKERFSAEFPKEGPSILRIQQVVRGDSAAYFCASSPIALETDTQYFGPGTRLTVL.